Sequencing of this T cell receptor (beta chain) was carried out in a study of tumor-infiltrating lymphocytes in primary liver carcinoma (dated by TCRdb to about 2017). Study-wide context: Hepatocellular carcinoma (four) or combined HCC and intrahepatic cholangiocarcinoma (one) was present in the five patients, who were three men and two women aged 30 to 69 years. Each sample produced roughly 3.65 to 7.13 million productive TCRbeta reads, and read depth showed no significant difference between tissue types. For each liver tumor, the study sampled five regions along with adjacent normal tissue and blood, and applied TCRbeta repertoire sequencing, expression microarrays and whole-exome sequencing. Technical replicate repertoires showed high reproducibility, with mean shared-clone rates about 0.88 and correlation coefficients above 0.95. The roughly 24 tumor region samples were profiled with Agilent mRNA microarrays so that TCRbeta repertoire diversity could be related to the local molecular phenotype. The five patients had tumors of stage T1-T3 N0M0, with maximum diameters ranging from roughly 4.2 to 11 cm. A total of roughly 35 specimens from 5 patients, comprising around 25 tumor regions, 5 adjacent noncancerous liver tissues and 5 peripheral blood samples, were covered by TCRbeta repertoire sequencing.

Of note for this clonotype: Its antigen remains undetermined. Base qualities were left out, and no much larger clone turns up one base away.

Without any cell sorting, total RNA and DNA were extracted together from around 20-30 mg of bulk tissue using the AllPrep DNA/RNA mini kit. Between late 2015 and March 2016, about 5 patients in China with histopathologically diagnosed primary liver carcinoma had their tumors surgically resected. At the time of sampling, the patients were treatment-naive and had chronic HBV infection. Five spatially separated regions were sampled from each tumor: the superior, inferior, left-lateral and right-lateral poles, plus the tumor centre. Histological examination found more than 80% viable tumor cells in every tumor sample. Fresh tumor and adjacent tissue pieces were bisected; one half was stored in RNAlater at -80°C, the other sent for histology. Study-wide findings and limitations: Consistent with antigen-driven expansion, pairs of tumor regions showed higher repertoire overlap (mean roughly 35%) than either tumor-adjacent pairs (around 17%) or tumor-blood pairs (around 14%). Comparison of CD4+ and CD8+ T cell repertoires was precluded by the use of bulk unsorted samples. The top 250 clones made up a significantly larger repertoire fraction in tumors than in blood (p = 0.039). Because only the TCR beta chain was sequenced and unpaired alpha chains were not captured, true repertoire diversity is likely underestimated. The study included only a few patients, and the authors note findings should be validated in a larger study. Only about 8-25% of top clones were found in all five regions of a tumor, suggesting spatial heterogeneity of tumor-infiltrating T cells.

Starting from 500 to 650 ng total RNA, TCRbeta-specific cDNA was produced by reverse transcription with a constant-region primer and ProtoScript II reverse transcriptase. TCRbeta libraries were built with three nested multiplex PCR rounds, a slightly modified ARM-PCR procedure. A final 25-cycle PCR with Deep VentR polymerase added sample barcodes and Illumina adapters. Before sequencing, amplicons of 200-500 bp were gel-purified using a QIAquick gel extraction kit. An Illumina HiSeq 2500 was used to sequence the TCRbeta amplicons, generating 250-bp paired-end reads. Under the source paper's analysis protocol: Reads were quality-trimmed with Trimmomatic v0.33, and paired reads were merged with FLASH v1.2.11 to recover full CDR3 sequences. MiGEC v1.2.1b assigned V, D and J germline segments to the rearranged TCRbeta sequences. Clonotype statistics and Shannon-Wiener diversity indices were computed with VDJtools v1.0.0. To cut down on sampling bias, every analysis after diversity analysis relied on just the 250 most abundant clonotypes from each sample. TCRdb's own reprocessing of the public reads used fastp at Q25 and MiXCR and kept productive beta chains. A single entry per CDR3 protein holds the most common genes and DNA from its merged rows. The authors' filters were not applied to this entry. Across this sample there are roughly 80,000 distinct CDR3 sequences, with around 75% seen only once. The top ten clonotypes cover roughly 15% of the sample.

Sample: liver tumor tissue from sampling region 4. The cell subset or site label, as the study defines it: tumor region T4, right-lateral pole. This receptor was taken from a woman aged 55-70 years with primary liver carcinoma and hepatitis B virus infection.

The DNA is as follows: TGCAGTGCGCAATTTTCAGGGGCGCACTCCTACAATGAGCAGTTCTTC. Translation gives CSAQFSGAHSYNEQFF. The rearrangement joined TRBV20-1 to TRBJ2-1; a weak D assignment points to TRBD1 (6 bases agree). Cut back by 6 bases and 0 bases, the V and J ends lie 18 bases apart. Via the germline V gene (reference sequence), CDR1 is DFQATT and CDR2 SNEGSKA. The cysteine opens and the phenylalanine closes a CDR3 of 16 amino acids. Solely the CDR3 DNA is kept, with 48 bases framed from the first base.